These T cell receptor beta chains were read from a single sample in a study of T cell repertoires in cytomegalovirus infection. In TCRdb, the reads were re-called with MiXCR into one record per CDR3 protein. The sample lists 650,000 to 850,000 distinct CDR3 sequences, approximately 32% occurring once. Which antigens these TCRs recognize remains unknown. Sequenced here: cultured CD8+ T cells from PBMCs, sampled from culture after CMV antigen stimulation. The source is a human donor in good health (CMV status not recorded). Some clones in this sample may be carry-over from other donors' samples. The CDR3 runs from the conserved cysteine through the conserved F or W. The order of the fields is V gene, clone size, J gene, D gene, CDR3 protein, CDR3 DNA. D genes are given only for firm matches. Only some rows state a clone size, as once, few, many or a class for expanded clones.

>TRBV7-2|many|TRBJ2-1|NA
CASSLAKANEQFF
TGTGCCAGCAGCTTAGCGAAGGCCAATGAGCAGTTCTTC
>TRBV6-2/TRBV6-3|NA|TRBJ1-1|TRBD1
CASSAGQAFEAFF
TGTGCCAGCAGTGCAGGACAGGCTTTTGAAGCTTTCTTT
>TRBV25-1|NA|TRBJ2-3|TRBD1
CASSEYFTGTGASDTQYF
TGTGCCAGCAGTGAATATTTTACTGGGACAGGGGCGTCAGATACGCAGTATTTT
>TRBV6-1|NA|TRBJ2-6|TRBD2
CASSEAGWTSGDQNVLTF
TGTGCCAGCAGTGAAGCGGGGTGGACTAGCGGGGACCAGAACGTCCTGACTTTC
>TRBV7-8|many|TRBJ2-1|NA
CASSFNLRGGHNEQFF
TGTGCCAGCAGCTTCAATCTCCGGGGTGGACACAATGAGCAGTTCTTC
>TRBV7-2|NA|TRBJ2-3|NA
CASSLETEPDSDRTDTQYF
TGTGCCAGCAGCTTGGAGACAGAACCGGACAGCGATAGAACAGATACGCAGTATTTT
>TRBV9|few|TRBJ2-5|TRBD2
CASSVSGTRETQYF
TGTGCCAGCAGCGTAAGCGGGACCAGGGAGACCCAGTACTTC
>TRBV20-1|NA|TRBJ2-7|NA
CSARDRDLLSYEQYF
TGCAGTGCTAGAGATCGGGACCTCCTCTCCTACGAGCAGTACTTC
>TRBV6-5|NA|TRBJ1-4|TRBD1
CASSGWTGASEKLFF
TGTGCCAGCAGCGGTTGGACAGGGGCAAGTGAAAAACTGTTTTTT
>TRBV2|NA|TRBJ1-2|TRBD1
CASSEGQGRSYGYTF
TGTGCCAGCAGTGAAGGACAGGGGAGAAGCTATGGCTACACCTTC
>TRBV7-9|NA|TRBJ2-5|NA
CASSLVARAGETQYF
TGTGCCAGCAGCTTAGTGGCCAGGGCTGGGGAGACCCAGTACTTC
>TRBV12-3/TRBV12-4|NA|TRBJ2-7|NA
CASSFGEWPGYEQYF
TGTGCCAGCAGTTTCGGTGAGTGGCCAGGGTACGAGCAGTACTTC
>TRBV5-8|few|TRBJ2-1|TRBD2
CASSRLAGGWNEQFF
TGTGCCAGCAGCAGACTAGCGGGGGGTTGGAATGAGCAGTTCTTC
>TRBV14|NA|TRBJ2-5|NA
CASRSRGGETQYF
TGTGCCAGCAGAAGTAGGGGCGGAGAGACCCAGTACTTC
>TRBV19|NA|TRBJ1-5|NA
CASSSAYSNQPQHF
TGTGCCAGTAGCTCAGCCTATAGCAATCAGCCCCAGCATTTT
>TRBV7-9|few|TRBJ2-1|NA
CASSLAQLNEQFF
TGTGCCAGCAGCTTAGCCCAGCTCAATGAGCAGTTCTTC
>TRBV7-2|many|TRBJ1-5|TRBD1
CASSLRGQGPNQPQHF
TGTGCCAGCAGCTTGAGGGGACAGGGCCCCAATCAGCCCCAGCATTTT
>TRBV15|NA|TRBJ2-1|NA
CATSNTGWGSYNEQFF
TGTGCCACCAGCAATACCGGGTGGGGCTCCTACAATGAGCAGTTCTTC
>TRBV27|NA|TRBJ1-5|NA
CASKYTQGANQPQHF
TGTGCCAGCAAGTACACTCAGGGTGCTAATCAGCCCCAGCATTTT
>TRBV20-1|few|TRBJ2-1|TRBD1
CSARGDREGFYNEQFF
TGCAGTGCTAGAGGGGACAGGGAAGGGTTTTACAATGAGCAGTTCTTC
>TRBV28|NA|TRBJ2-7|TRBD1
CASSPQGLSYEQYF
TGTGCCAGCAGTCCACAGGGGCTCTCCTACGAGCAGTACTTC
>TRBV7-9|many|TRBJ2-1|TRBD2
CASSSTGTSGEYEQFF
TGTGCCAGCAGCTCTACCGGGACTAGCGGGGAATATGAGCAGTTCTTC
>TRBV6-6|NA|TRBJ1-2|TRBD1
CASRRDRGWENGYTF
TGTGCCAGCAGAAGGGACAGGGGGTGGGAAAATGGCTACACCTTC
>TRBV2|NA|TRBJ2-2|NA
CALLRTDSGELFF
TGTGCCCTTTTGAGGACAGATTCCGGGGAGCTGTTTTTT
>TRBV7-3|many|TRBJ2-1|NA
CASSSQGRYVYNEQFF
TGTGCCAGCAGCTCACAGGGGAGGTACGTCTACAATGAGCAGTTCTTC
>TRBV7-8|many|TRBJ2-1|NA
CASSLRGRGYNEQFF
TGTGCCAGCAGCTTAAGAGGAAGGGGGTACAATGAGCAGTTCTTC
>TRBV12-3/TRBV12-4|NA|TRBJ2-3|TRBD2
CASTATSVDTDTQYF
TGTGCCAGCACCGCGACTAGCGTGGACACAGATACGCAGTATTTT
>TRBV6-5|NA|TRBJ2-5|TRBD2
CASSHGTSGGYQETQYF
TGTGCCAGCAGTCATGGGACTAGCGGGGGGTACCAAGAGACCCAGTACTTC
>TRBV28|few|TRBJ2-5|NA
CASRHRQIPQETQYF
TGTGCCAGCAGGCATCGGCAGATCCCCCAAGAGACCCAGTACTTC
>TRBV6-6|few|TRBJ2-5|TRBD2
CASWLAGNWETQYF
TGTGCCAGCTGGCTAGCGGGGAACTGGGAGACCCAGTACTTC
>TRBV6-2/TRBV6-3|few|TRBJ2-3|TRBD2
CASRLAVRTDTQYF
TGTGCCAGCAGGCTAGCGGTCCGCACAGATACGCAGTATTTT
>TRBV7-6|NA|TRBJ1-1|TRBD1
CASSPLTGGAEAFF
TGTGCCAGCAGCCCGCTGACAGGGGGCGCTGAAGCTTTCTTT
>TRBV12-5|NA|TRBJ1-4|NA
CASGFSTAQLATNEKLFF
TGTGCTAGTGGTTTCTCGACAGCCCAATTAGCAACTAATGAAAAACTGTTTTTT
>TRBV7-9|NA|TRBJ2-4|TRBD1
CASSSGGQNIQYF
TGTGCCAGCAGCTCAGGGGGACAAAACATTCAGTACTTC
>TRBV7-2|many|TRBJ2-2|NA
CASSFGTPGELFF
TGTGCCAGCAGCTTCGGGACCCCCGGGGAGCTGTTTTTT
>TRBV27|NA|TRBJ2-2|TRBD2
CASSFGTSMTGELFF
TGTGCCAGCAGTTTTGGGACTAGCATGACCGGGGAGCTGTTTTTT
>TRBV10-1|few|TRBJ1-1|NA
CASSESGRGTEAFF
TGCGCCAGCAGTGAGAGTGGCCGGGGCACTGAAGCTTTCTTT
>TRBV7-2|many|TRBJ1-2|TRBD1
CASSFSGGGYTF
TGTGCCAGCAGCTTTTCAGGGGGCGGCTACACCTTC
>TRBV20-1|NA|TRBJ1-1|NA
CSAGDGEAFF
TGCAGTGCTGGGGACGGTGAAGCTTTCTTT
>TRBV4-2|many|TRBJ1-6|TRBD1
CASSQPTGGARSNSPLHF
TGTGCCAGCAGCCAGCCGACAGGGGGCGCGAGGAGTAATTCACCCCTCCACTTT
>TRBV7-3|many|TRBJ2-2|NA
CASSSRTGELFF
TGTGCCAGCAGCTCCAGGACAGGGGAGCTGTTTTTT
>TRBV7-9|NA|TRBJ2-5|TRBD2
CASSVLAGGSRETQYF
TGTGCCAGCAGCGTACTAGCGGGGGGTTCTCGAGAGACCCAGTACTTC